These 2 T cell receptor beta chains were sequenced from one sample in a study of T cells in Graves' hyperthyroidism and ophthalmopathy (dated by TCRdb to 2018 to 2020). Library construction relied on multiplex PCR. Instrument used: Illumina HiSeq 2000. The TCR beta CDR3 regions were amplified from RNA transcripts. For the first round of RT-PCR on the TCR CDR3, the HTBI primer set was used together with the Qiagen OneStep RT-PCR kit. TCRdb reanalyzed the raw reads on its own, using fastp at Q25 for trimming and MiXCR for clone calling, and kept in-frame beta chains. Rows are unified per CDR3 protein, each entry keeping the most common DNA and genes. This sample gives 250,000 or so distinct CDR3 sequences in total; 15% of them show up just once. The ten largest clones add up to 30% of the sample. Material: blood. These receptors were obtained from a woman aged 45-65 years with Graves' hyperthyroidism that later progressed to Graves' ophthalmopathy.

CDR3 loop: CASSYTSGAYIGELFF. The CDR3 DNA sequence: TGTGCCAGCAGCTATACTAGCGGAGCGTACATCGGGGAGCTGTTTTTT. This rearrangement joins TRBV12-3 or TRBV12-4 to TRBJ2-2, with TRBD2 matching over 8 bases. The CDR3 is 16 residues long. V shed 6 bases and J 7 bases; nucleotides not matched to a gene: 13.

This chain uses TRBV12-3 or TRBV12-4 with TRBJ2-2; D is perhaps TRBD1 or TRBD2 (5 bases each). Trimming shortened V by 1 base and J by 7 bases, and 13 bases separated the two germline ends. The CDR3 is 15 residues long. The CDR3 is CASSLGGMTGGELFF. The DNA for the CDR3 is TGTGCCAGCAGTTTAGGGGGGATGACTGGCGGGGAGCTGTTTTTT.